This paragraph covers one TCR beta chain sequence. Its antigen is as yet unknown. This sample was included in a study of T cell clones after liver transplantation. Study background: Third-party-reactive TCRbeta sequences from pre-transplant mixed lymphocyte reactions served as antigen-independent comparators.

V lost 1 base, J lost 0 bases, and 6 bases lay in between. The CDR3 loop spans 14 amino acids. Per germline, CDR1 SGHTA and CDR2 FQGTGA. Profiled with immunoSEQ multiplex PCR; TCRdb holds only in-frame clones, not every one. The sample includes tens of thousands of clones, roughly three quarters seen only once; the top ten take 7.5% to 10%. Points from the study as a whole: Compared with third party-reactive sequences, donor-reactive ones declined more, independent of withdrawal success. Circulating graft-donor-reactive CD4 TCRbeta sequences fell significantly post-transplant in 5 of 8 subjects.

This sequence originates from a human patient who received a liver transplant. Part of the T cells may come from the graft donor. V gene TRBV7-3 combines with J gene TRBJ1-1, with a tentative D call TRBD1 (5 bases). Sequenced here: CD4+ T cells from blood, sampled at the 22-month timepoint. The CDR3 protein is CASSLSRVNTEAFF. The CDR3, as DNA: TGTGCCAGCAGCTTAAGCAGGGTGAACACTGAAGCTTTCTTT.